The 2 T cell receptor beta chains below were found in one sample sequenced in a study of T cell responses to AZD1222 COVID-19 vaccine. The protocol was immunoSEQ multiplex PCR, while the TCRdb copy is restricted to in-frame clones and leaves out a portion. The repertoire holds over 150,000 clones, with approximately 88% as singletons. Source: peripheral blood, taken 28 days after the second AZD1222 dose. These receptors all come from an adult who received the AZD1222 COVID-19 vaccine.

The CDR3 region is CASQNGRNTIYF. In DNA, the CDR3 is TGTGCCTCCCAGAACGGCCGAAACACCATATATTTT. This rearrangement joins TRBV12-3 or TRBV12-4 to TRBJ1-3; D unclear. This CDR3 region has 12 residues. With 11 bases removed from V and 5 bases from J, the gap between germline ends came to 13 bases.

This clone was observed a few times. The DNA for the CDR3 is TGTGCCAGTAGTATAGTCCCCCCGGGACAGGGGGTTTCACCCCTCCACTTT. Protein: CASSIVPPGQGVSPLHF. The chain employs TRBV19 and TRBJ1-6; 11 nucleotides agree with TRBD1. This CDR3 has 17 residues. Trimming cost V 1 base and J 9 bases; bases outside gene matches: 8. CDR1 is LNHDA and CDR2 is SQIVND in the germline V gene (reference sequence).